The clone carrying this T cell receptor beta chain was seen more than once but under ten times. Its matching antigen is unknown. The data derive from a study of cytomegalovirus exposure and HLA in healthy donors. Across the whole study: Researchers found that approximately 80% of about 400 genotyped donors fell within the Caucasian-associated ancestry cluster.

Notes on the study in general: Across donors, presence/absence analyses took sequencing depth to be roughly uniform. In vitro experiments confirmed that a few CMV-associated chains were specific for CMV antigens.

CDR1 is SEHNR, CDR2 FQNEAQ, per germline (reference sequence). There are 14 residues in the CDR3. V gave up 8 bases and J gave up 4 bases; unmatched junction bases: 5. Vbeta (60) and Jbeta (13) primers were used in the PCR. Profiled with immunoSEQ multiplex PCR; TCRdb holds only in-frame clones, not every one. This table holds approximately 150,000 clones, around 65% found once. The chain recombines TRBV7-9 with TRBJ2-2, with 9 nucleotides matching TRBD2. The clonotype originates from a woman aged 35 to 49 in good health and CMV-seropositive. The sample taken for sequencing was PBMCs. CDR3 DNA: TGTGCCAGCTACGGACTAGCGATCACCGGGGAGCTGTTTTTT. This translates into CASYGLAITGELFF.